The 19 T cell receptor beta chains below were found in one sample sequenced in a study of blood T cell repertoires in COVID-19. Repertoires were generated with immunoSEQ multiplex PCR, while TCRdb's copy carries only in-frame clones and drops some. The table lists about 150,000 clones, roughly 88% of them singletons. Sequenced input: peripheral blood. The source of these receptors is an elderly man with COVID-19, enrolled during active disease.

This chain joins TRBV6-2 or TRBV6-3 and TRBJ1-2, with TRBD1 identical over 11 bases. Looked up from germline, CDR1 is MNHEY and CDR2 is SVGEGT. After removal of 0 bases from V and 3 bases from J, the junction contained 9 bases not matched to a gene. The CDR3 is 18 amino acids. The CDR3 bases are TGTGCCAGCAGTTACTCGCGGACAGGGGGCAGGTTTGACTATGGCTACACCTTC. Its protein is CASSYSRTGGRFDYGYTF.

The V call is TRBV11-3, the J call TRBJ2-7; 7 bases fit TRBD1. Germline-derived CDR1 and CDR2 are SGHNT and YENEEA. V gave up 6 bases and J gave up 0 bases; unmatched junction bases: 5. The length of the CDR3 is 14 residues. CDR3 sequence (DNA): TGTGCCAGCAGTAGGGACAGCAACTCCTACGAGCAGTACTTC. It is translated as CASSRDSNSYEQYF.

V is TRBV3-1 (or the pseudogene TRBV3-2) and J is TRBJ2-1, with TRBD2 identical over 14 bases. The CDR3 spans 16 residues. The J segment lost 4 bases and the V segment lost 6 bases, leaving 5 bases of the junction unmatched. Germline values: CDR1 LGHDT, CDR2 YNNKEL (reference sequence). CDR3 amino acids: CASSQWTSGGYNEQFF. The CDR3 DNA is TGTGCCAGCAGTCAGTGGACTAGCGGGGGGTACAATGAGCAGTTCTTC.

This clone was seen just once. The rearrangement joins TRBV2 to TRBJ2-7, with a possible D match to TRBD1 (6 bases). The V gene's germline CDR1 is SNHLY and CDR2 FYNNEI. CDR3 length equals 14 residues. V lost 7 bases to trimming and J lost 0 bases, with 13 bases between them. The CDR3 sequence: CASTQGSLSYEQYF. In DNA form, the CDR3 reads TGTGCCAGCACGCAGGGGTCCCTCTCCTACGAGCAGTACTTC.

This clone was counted only a few times. The chain links TRBV5-8 to TRBJ1-1; 8 bases are a match to TRBD1. This CDR3 is 17 amino acids long. V lost 1 base, J lost 1 base, and 9 bases stayed unmatched. Germline-derived CDR1 and CDR2 are SGHTS and YDEGEE. The CDR3 DNA reads as TGTGCCAGCAGCTTGTGGGATGGACAGGGAAAGAACACTGAAGCTTTCTTT. It codes for CASSLWDGQGKNTEAFF.

This sequence joins TRBV5-4 and TRBJ1-2; TRBD1 matches 10 bases. CDR1 is SGHNT and CDR2 is YYREEE in the germline V gene (reference sequence). There are 15 residues in the CDR3. The junction had 3 bases not matched to a gene; V was cut back by 4 bases and J by 0 bases. Here the CDR3 reads CASSAGTGANYGYTF. As DNA, the CDR3 is TGTGCCAGCAGCGCCGGGACAGGGGCTAACTATGGCTACACCTTC. Drawing the rest from reference TRBV5-4 and TRBJ1-2, the complete variable domain is ETGVTQSPTHLIKTRGQQVTLRCSSQSGHNTVSWYQQALGQGPQFIFQYYREEENGRGNFPPRFSGLQFPNYSSELNVNALELDDSALYLCASSAGTGANYGYTFGSGTRLTVV.

The chain employs TRBV5-6 and TRBJ2-1; 7 bases align to TRBD2. After removal of 0 bases from V and 6 bases from J, the junction contained 3 bases not matched to a gene. This CDR3 is 14 amino acids long. CDR1 SGHDT and CDR2 YYEEEE come from the germline V gene. CDR3 region: CASSLVRGTNEQFF. In DNA form, the CDR3 reads TGTGCCAGCAGCTTGGTGCGGGGGACCAATGAGCAGTTCTTC.

The rearrangement links TRBV2 to TRBJ1-5; no firm D call. In germline, CDR1 is SNHLY, CDR2 FYNNEI. V was pared by 2 bases and J by 4 bases, with 12 bases between. This CDR3 has 15 residues. The CDR3 DNA reads as TGTGCCAGCAGTGAAACCCGAACAGTTAATCAGCCCCAGCATTTT. Protein product: CASSETRTVNQPQHF.

A few counts support this clone. The V and J genes are TRBV4-1 and TRBJ1-6; 7 bases are a match to TRBD1. J was trimmed by 10 bases and V by 2 bases; bases with no gene match: 8. Germline V gene lookup returns CDR1 MGHRA and CDR2 YSYEKL. The CDR3 runs to 15 residues. In DNA form, the CDR3 reads TGCGCCAGCAGCCAAATGCCGACAGGGAGATCACCCCTCCACTTT. It encodes CASSQMPTGRSPLHF.

The rearrangement uses TRBV7-6 and TRBJ2-6; TRBD1 aligns across 9 bases. The ends lost 5 bases at V and 1 base at J; junction bases unmatched: 6. Germline V lookup: CDR1 SGHVS, CDR2 FNYEAQ. The CDR3 consists of 17 residues. The DNA for the CDR3 is TGTGCCAGCAGCCTACAGGGGGCTAATTCTGGGGCCAACGTCCTGACTTTC. Its translation is CASSLQGANSGANVLTF.

This rearrangement joins TRBV3-1 (or the pseudogene TRBV3-2) to TRBJ2-2; D not resolved. The CDR3 contains 13 residues. Germline V gene sequence: CDR1 LGHDT, CDR2 YNNKEL (reference sequence). The V and J ends lost 3 bases and 6 bases respectively, with 8 bases between them. The CDR3 sequence is CASSQYNPGELFF. The CDR3 bases are TGTGCCAGCAGCCAGTATAATCCCGGGGAGCTGTTTTTT.

This rearrangement joins TRBV3-1 (or the pseudogene TRBV3-2) to TRBJ1-1; D is unresolved. V lost 6 bases, J lost 7 bases, and 9 bases lay in between. Germline V gene lookup returns CDR1 LGHDT and CDR2 YNNKEL (reference sequence). The length of the CDR3 is 11 residues. CDR3: CASRRANEAFF. The CDR3 DNA is TGTGCCAGCAGACGAGCCAATGAAGCTTTCTTT.

The genes are TRBV19 and TRBJ1-2; no definite D call. Looked up from germline, CDR1 is LNHDA and CDR2 is SQIVND (reference sequence). The germline V and J ends were trimmed by 7 bases and 7 bases, with 13 bases remaining between them. This CDR3 spans 12 amino acids. In nucleotides, the CDR3 is TGTGCCAGTACCTCCAGGACTCCTGGCTACACCTTC. Its translation is CASTSRTPGYTF.

The chain carries TRBV11-3 and TRBJ2-7, with D perhaps matching TRBD1 (6 bases). The CDR3 is made up of 16 amino acids. V lost 5 bases to trimming and J lost 3 bases, with 20 bases between them. The germline V gene has CDR1 SGHNT and CDR2 YENEEA. This chain's CDR3 is CASSPYIRGGDYEQYF. CDR3 nucleotides: TGTGCCAGCAGCCCGTACATCCGAGGGGGTGACTACGAGCAGTACTTC.

This chain joins TRBV5-6 and TRBJ1-3; D unclear. The V gene lost 2 bases and the J gene lost 4 bases, with 13 bases spanning the gap. The germline V gene encodes CDR1 SGHDT and CDR2 YYEEEE. The CDR3 runs to 15 residues. The CDR3 protein is CASSFPGIPGNTIYF. CDR3 bases: TGTGCCAGCAGCTTCCCCGGGATTCCGGGAAACACCATATATTTT.

The rearrangement links TRBV5-1 to TRBJ1-3; no definite D call. V lost 4 bases, J lost 0 bases, and 11 bases lay in between. Per the germline V gene, CDR1 is SGHRS and CDR2 is YFSETQ. The CDR3 consists of 15 residues. The CDR3 DNA is TGCGCCAGCAGCCCGGGTTCCCGCTCTGGAAACACCATATATTTT. Amino acids: CASSPGSRSGNTIYF.

The chain combines TRBV14 with TRBJ1-3, with 7 bases lining up with TRBD1. The length of the CDR3 is 16 residues. Germline CDR1 and CDR2: SGHDN and FVKESK. The V segment lost 4 bases and the J segment 3 bases; nucleotides outside the gene matches: 9. CDR3 protein: CASSRNRGGYGNTIYF. CDR3 in DNA: TGTGCCAGCAGCCGAAACAGGGGAGGTTATGGAAACACCATATATTTT.

The V call is TRBV28, the J call TRBJ1-1, with TRBD1 as a possible D gene (6 bases). Per germline, CDR1 MDHEN and CDR2 SYDVKM. V was cut by 5 bases and J by 4 bases, with 14 bases left in between. This CDR3 comprises 14 residues. The CDR3 sequence is CASSPGAGRTEAFF. The CDR3, as DNA: TGTGCCAGCAGTCCAGGGGCGGGTCGCACTGAAGCTTTCTTT. Full variable domain (remainder filled in from reference TRBV28 and TRBJ1-1): DVKVTQSSRYLVKRTGEKVFLECVQDMDHENMFWYRQDPGLGLRLIYFSYDVKMKEKGDIPEGYSVSREKKERFSLILESASTNQTSMYLCASSPGAGRTEAFFGQGTRLTVV.

The V gene is TRBV10-2, the J gene TRBJ2-3; D unresolved. This CDR3 is 14 amino acids long. The V and J ends lost 10 bases and 5 bases respectively, with 19 bases between them. The germline V gene has CDR1 WSHSY and CDR2 SAAADI. CDR3 DNA sequence: TGCGCCATCTCCCCCGTGGCTCTAGGAGATACGCAGTATTTT. It codes for CAISPVALGDTQYF.